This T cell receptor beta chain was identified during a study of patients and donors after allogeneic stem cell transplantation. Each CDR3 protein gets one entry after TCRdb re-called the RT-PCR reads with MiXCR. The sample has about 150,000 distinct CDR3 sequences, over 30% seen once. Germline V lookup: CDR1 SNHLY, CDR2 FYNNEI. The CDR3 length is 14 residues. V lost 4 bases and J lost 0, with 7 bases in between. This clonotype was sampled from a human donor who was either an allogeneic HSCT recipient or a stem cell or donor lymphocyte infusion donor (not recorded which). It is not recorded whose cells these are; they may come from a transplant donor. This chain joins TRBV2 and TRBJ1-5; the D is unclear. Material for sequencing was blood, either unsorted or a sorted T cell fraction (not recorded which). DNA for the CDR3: TGTGCCAGCAGTGGGCAGTATAGCAATCAGCCCCAGCATTTT. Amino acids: CASSGQYSNQPQHF.